The present T cell receptor beta chain was sequenced within a study of blood T cell repertoires in COVID-19. Here immunoSEQ multiplex PCR was the method, and the copy in TCRdb shows in-frame clones only, minus some. The repertoire holds some 500,000 clones, 85% to 90% seen once, with around 8% in the top ten. The V and J ends lost 4 bases and 4 bases respectively, with 10 bases between them. Germline CDR1 is LGHNA and CDR2 is YNFKEQ. This CDR3 is 14 amino acids long. The chain recombines TRBV4-2 with TRBJ1-4, with D hard to call. This clonotype was sampled from a woman between 50 and 59 years old with COVID-19, enrolled during active disease. The sequenced sample consisted of peripheral blood. In nucleotides, the CDR3 is TGTGCCAGCAGCCCTGACGGGTATAATGAAAAACTGTTTTTT. This codes for CASSPDGYNEKLFF.